The 32 T cell receptor beta chains below come from one sample, sequenced in a study of T cell responses to AZD1222 COVID-19 vaccine. Clones were sequenced by immunoSEQ multiplex PCR, and TCRdb holds only the in-frame ones, with some missing. The profile covers 80,000 or so clones, with nearly 90% appearing a single time and roughly 1.6% taken by the ten largest. The material was peripheral blood, obtained on day 0 of AZD1222 vaccination. Receptors were obtained from an adult in good health.

V usage is TRBV12-3 or TRBV12-4 and J usage is TRBJ2-1; D not resolved. The CDR3 contains 11 residues. Between the trimmed V and J ends, which lost 3 bases and 4 bases, there was a span of 1 base. The CDR3 region is CASSFYNEQFF. For the CDR3, the DNA is TGTGCCAGCAGTTTTTACAATGAGCAGTTCTTC.

This chain joins TRBV18 and TRBJ1-1, with D possibly being TRBD1 (5 bases). Per the germline V gene, CDR1 is KGHSH and CDR2 is LQKENI. The CDR3 extends over 17 amino acids. Trimming cost V 2 bases and J 1 base, with 17 bases left between them. The CDR3 here is CASSPSRIGGSNTEAFF. Here the CDR3 DNA reads TGTGCCAGCTCACCAAGTAGAATCGGGGGGTCGAACACTGAAGCTTTCTTT. The entire variable domain, with the rest obtained from reference TRBV18 and TRBJ1-1, is as follows: NAGVMQNPRHLVRRRGQEARLRCSPMKGHSHVYWYRQLPEEGLKFMVYLQKENIIDESGMPKERFSAEFPKEGPSILRIQQVVRGDSAAYFCASSPSRIGGSNTEAFFGQGTRLTVV.

This sequence joins TRBV30 and TRBJ2-3, with a tentative D call TRBD1 (5 bases). CDR1 is GTSNPN and CDR2 is SVGIG in the germline V gene (reference sequence). V was shortened by 4 bases and J by 0 bases, with 11 bases between the two germline ends. This CDR3 spans 14 amino acids. CDR3 DNA sequence: TGTGCCTGGACGGTAGGGGCTAGCACAGATACGCAGTATTTT. This sequence encodes CAWTVGASTDTQYF.

The gene calls are TRBV10-3 and TRBJ2-7; possibly TRBD2 for D (5 bases). The V gene lost 2 bases and the J gene lost 7 bases, with 12 bases spanning the gap. CDR1 is ENHRY, CDR2 SYGVKD, per germline. The CDR3 is made up of 13 amino acids. The CDR3: CAISEGHPGEQYF. The CDR3 coding sequence is TGTGCCATCAGTGAGGGCCATCCGGGAGAGCAGTACTTC.

This sequence joins TRBV7-3 and TRBJ2-3; 8 bases are shared with TRBD2. V was clipped by 5 bases and J by 0 bases; unmatched bases: 4. The CDR3 runs to 15 residues. CDR1 is SGHTA, CDR2 FQGTGA, per germline. Written as DNA, the CDR3 is TGTGCCAGCAGCCTCACGGGGGGGAGCACAGATACGCAGTATTTT. Amino acids: CASSLTGGSTDTQYF.

V and J are TRBV6-6 and TRBJ1-1; no clear D gene. CDR1 is MNHNY and CDR2 is SVGAGI in the germline V gene (reference sequence). Trimming left V 6 bases short and J 4 bases short, with 18 bases between. The CDR3 spans 15 residues. CDR3 sequence reads: CASRGRSRSGTEAFF. The CDR3 nucleotides are TGTGCCAGCAGAGGCCGGAGTCGTTCCGGCACTGAAGCTTTCTTT.

The chain combines TRBV18 with TRBJ1-1; no clear D. CDR1 is KGHSH, CDR2 LQKENI, per germline. The V end was cut by 0 bases, the J end by 6 bases, with 8 bases between. The CDR3 is made up of 13 amino acids. CDR3 sequence (DNA): TGTGCCAGCTCACCACCCCCAGGATCTGAAGCTTTCTTT. Residues: CASSPPPGSEAFF.

The V gene is TRBV30, the J gene TRBJ1-3; D gene uncertain. Trimming pared 1 base from V and 0 bases from J, leaving 10 bases between. This CDR3 region has 15 residues. CDR1 is GTSNPN and CDR2 is SVGIG in the germline V gene (reference sequence). This CDR3 is CAWSGVYISGNTIYF. CDR3 nucleotides: TGTGCCTGGAGTGGAGTCTACATCTCTGGAAACACCATATATTTT.

This rearrangement joins TRBV5-6 to TRBJ1-5, with a possible D match to TRBD1 (5 bases). This CDR3 contains 16 residues. Germline-derived CDR1 and CDR2 are SGHDT and YYEEEE. The V and J ends lost 6 bases and 4 bases respectively, with 20 bases between them. The CDR3 nucleotides read TGTGCCAGCACCTCATGGGGCTGGGAGGAAAATCAGCCCCAGCATTTT. It encodes CASTSWGWEENQPQHF.

The chain employs TRBV6-5 and TRBJ1-1; no firm D call. V was cut by 6 bases and J by 4 bases, with 18 bases left in between. This CDR3 is built from 15 residues. The germline V gene encodes CDR1 MNHEY and CDR2 SVGAGI. The CDR3 nucleotides are TGTGCCAGCAGCAAAGAGGGTGGGAGGACCACTGAAGCTTTCTTT. It codes for CASSKEGGRTTEAFF.

This chain links TRBV19 with TRBJ1-1; D ambiguous. V was pared by 7 bases and J by 1 base, with 10 bases between. The CDR3 covers 13 residues. Germline assignment: CDR1 LNHDA and CDR2 SQIVND (reference sequence). CDR3 nucleotides: TGTGCCAGTAAAACGGTTGGGAACACTGAAGCTTTCTTT. The encoded protein is CASKTVGNTEAFF. Variable domain in full (rest from reference TRBV19 and TRBJ1-1): DGGITQSPKYLFRKEGQNVTLSCEQNLNHDAMYWYRQDPGQGLRLIYYSQIVNDFQKGDIAEGYSVSREKKESFPLTVTSAQKNPTAFYLCASKTVGNTEAFFGQGTRLTVV.

The J gene is TRBJ1-2, the V gene TRBV4-1; 9 nucleotides match TRBD1. The CDR3 has 15 residues. CDR1 is MGHRA, CDR2 YSYEKL, per germline. Trimming took 4 bases from V and 4 from J; bases not matched to a gene: 7. CDR3 sequence: CASSLGTGRAYGYTF. DNA for the CDR3: TGCGCCAGCAGCCTCGGGACAGGGAGGGCCTATGGCTACACCTTC.

The chain links TRBV18 to TRBJ1-3, with 8 bases identical to TRBD1. Germline CDR1 is KGHSH and CDR2 is LQKENI. This CDR3 has 17 amino acids. The V segment lost 2 bases and the J segment 0 bases; nucleotides outside the gene matches: 6. The CDR3 here is CASSPRGTGYSGNTIYF. The CDR3, as DNA: TGTGCCAGCTCACCAAGGGGGACAGGTTACTCTGGAAACACCATATATTTT. Complete variable domain (other parts from reference TRBV18 and TRBJ1-3): NAGVMQNPRHLVRRRGQEARLRCSPMKGHSHVYWYRQLPEEGLKFMVYLQKENIIDESGMPKERFSAEFPKEGPSILRIQQVVRGDSAAYFCASSPRGTGYSGNTIYFGEGSWLTVV.

The V call is TRBV19, the J call TRBJ1-3; D possibly corresponds to TRBD1 (6 bases). Trimming took 4 bases from V and 4 from J, leaving 11 bases between them. CDR1 LNHDA and CDR2 SQIVND come from the germline V gene (reference sequence). CDR3 size: 14 residues. CDR3 residues: CASSKYRAGNTIYF. Here the CDR3 DNA reads TGTGCCAGTAGTAAATACAGGGCCGGAAACACCATATATTTT.

This chain links TRBV6-4 with TRBJ2-3, with D perhaps TRBD1 (5 bases). Looked up from germline, CDR1 is MRHNA and CDR2 is SNTAGT. The CDR3 consists of 14 residues. Trimming cost V 2 bases and J 8 bases, with 14 bases left between them. CDR3 region: CASSDRPDTPTQYF. The DNA of the CDR3 is TGTGCCAGCAGTGACCGCCCGGACACCCCTACGCAGTATTTT.

This chain joins TRBV3-1 (or the pseudogene TRBV3-2) and TRBJ1-3, with D uncertain. The germline V and J ends were trimmed by 4 bases and 4 bases, with 8 bases remaining between them. The CDR3 loop spans 13 amino acids. Germline CDR1 is LGHDT and CDR2 is YNNKEL (reference sequence). This chain's CDR3 is CASSLTVGNTIYF. CDR3 in DNA: TGTGCCAGCAGCCTCACGGTGGGAAACACCATATATTTT.

This sequence joins TRBV6-5 and TRBJ2-7, with 10 bases that match TRBD1. Trimming took 6 bases from V and 3 from J; bases not matched to a gene: 8. Germline V gives CDR1 MNHEY, CDR2 SVGAGI. The CDR3 extends over 15 amino acids. Here the CDR3 DNA reads TGTGCCAGCAGACTCGCGGGACAGGGGCTCTACGAGCAGTACTTC. It encodes CASRLAGQGLYEQYF.

This clone was counted between two and nine times. This chain uses TRBV19 with TRBJ1-2; the D is unclear. Trimming stripped 4 bases from V and 3 bases from J, with 6 bases between. Germline V gene data show CDR1 as LNHDA and CDR2 as SQIVND (reference sequence). The CDR3 is 12 residues long. This CDR3 reads CASSRGDYGYTF. Written as DNA, the CDR3 is TGTGCCAGTAGTAGGGGAGACTATGGCTACACCTTC.

This chain joins TRBV5-4 and TRBJ1-2, with D maybe TRBD1 (6 bases). The CDR3 runs to 15 residues. Trimming removed 6 bases at V and 4 bases at J, with 19 bases between. Germline values: CDR1 SGHNT, CDR2 YYREEE (reference sequence). CDR3: CASTRLTQGVYGYTF. DNA for the CDR3: TGTGCCAGCACCCGTCTTACACAGGGAGTCTATGGCTACACCTTC.

V and J are TRBV7-8 and TRBJ2-7, with D hard to call. Germline V gene data show CDR1 as SGHVS and CDR2 as FQNEAQ. This CDR3 is 13 amino acids long. Trimming removed 3 bases at V and 3 bases at J, with 9 bases between. This CDR3 reads CASSLNGYYEQYF. The CDR3, as DNA: TGTGCCAGCAGCTTGAACGGGTACTACGAGCAGTACTTC.

As DNA, the CDR3 is TGTGCCAGCTCACACCCGGGACGGAACACTGAAGCTTTCTTT. Its protein is CASSHPGRNTEAFF. The genes are TRBV18 and TRBJ1-1; the D gene is possibly TRBD1 (5 bases). Trimming stripped 4 bases from V and 1 base from J, with 10 bases between. Germline V lookup: CDR1 KGHSH, CDR2 LQKENI. This CDR3 is 14 amino acids long.

The chain combines TRBV5-1 with TRBJ1-1; 7 nucleotides align to TRBD1. The V gene's germline CDR1 is SGHRS and CDR2 YFSETQ. V dropped 2 bases and J dropped 2; count of bases not matched to a gene: 3. The CDR3 extends over 14 amino acids. The CDR3 region is CASSFRDSNTEAFF. As DNA, the CDR3 is TGCGCCAGCAGCTTTCGGGACAGCAACACTGAAGCTTTCTTT.

The chain has TRBV11-2 and TRBJ2-7, with 13 nucleotides matching TRBD2. This CDR3 contains 16 residues. V lost 2 bases and J lost 4; bases outside the gene matches: 5. The germline CDR1 and CDR2 sequences are SGHAT and FQNNGV. The CDR3 loop reads CASSLLGTSGTYEQYF. In DNA, the CDR3 is TGTGCCAGCAGCTTATTGGGGACTAGCGGGACGTACGAGCAGTACTTC.

The chain recombines TRBV7-9 with TRBJ1-6; D remains unclear. The length of the CDR3 is 15 residues. Trimming stripped 8 bases from V and 0 bases from J, with 11 bases between. Germline values: CDR1 SEHNR, CDR2 FQNEAQ (reference sequence). The CDR3 nucleotides are TGTGCCAGCCGAGACCGGAGCTCCTATAATTCACCCCTCCACTTT. It translates to CASRDRSSYNSPLHF.

The CDR3 sequence is CASSPLGGTDTGFF. The CDR3 nucleotides are TGTGCCAGCTCACCCTTGGGGGGAACTGATACGGGTTTCTTT. This chain connects TRBV18 to TRBJ1-1, with D possibly TRBD1 on 5 matching bases. This CDR3 region has 14 residues. The ends were cut back, 3 bases at V and 13 bases at J, with 21 bases in the middle. Germline-derived CDR1 and CDR2 are KGHSH and LQKENI.

The V gene is TRBV18, the J gene TRBJ2-5; 7 bases are shared with TRBD1. V was clipped by 5 bases and J by 2 bases; unmatched bases: 5. The CDR3 has 14 residues. Germline lookup yields CDR1 KGHSH and CDR2 LQKENI. The CDR3 sequence is CASSLDRVQETQYF. CDR3 sequence (DNA): TGTGCCAGCTCATTAGACAGGGTGCAAGAGACCCAGTACTTC.

CDR3 amino acids: CASSIRTSGSSYEQYF. Written as DNA, the CDR3 is TGTGCCAGTAGTATCAGGACTAGCGGGAGTTCCTACGAGCAGTACTTC. This chain connects TRBV19 to TRBJ2-7; 13 nucleotides line up with TRBD2. V shed 3 bases and J 1 base; nucleotides not matched to a gene: 3. Germline lookup yields CDR1 LNHDA and CDR2 SQIVND (reference sequence). This CDR3 has 16 amino acids. Looking up the rest from reference TRBV19 and TRBJ2-7 gives the full variable domain: DGGITQSPKYLFRKEGQNVTLSCEQNLNHDAMYWYRQDPGQGLRLIYYSQIVNDFQKGDIAEGYSVSREKKESFPLTVTSAQKNPTAFYLCASSIRTSGSSYEQYFGPGTRLTVT.

The rearrangement links TRBV25-1 to TRBJ2-3; D uncertain. The V end was cut by 8 bases, the J end by 4 bases, with 13 bases between. CDR1 MGHDK and CDR2 SYGVNS come from the germline V gene. This CDR3 spans 13 amino acids. DNA for the CDR3: TGTGCCAGCGGGTTAGGGTCGGCAGATACGCAGTATTTT. It encodes CASGLGSADTQYF.

The chain couples TRBV6-5 to TRBJ1-2, with 9 nucleotides matching TRBD1. Trimming cost V 0 bases and J 8 bases; bases outside gene matches: 10. Looked up from germline, CDR1 is MNHEY and CDR2 is SVGAGI. The CDR3 covers 16 residues. This CDR3 is CASSYSSPGTGNGYTF. The CDR3, as DNA: TGTGCCAGCAGTTACTCAAGTCCCGGGACAGGGAACGGCTACACCTTC.

The V call is TRBV2, the J call TRBJ1-5, with 7 bases aligning to TRBD1. Germline-derived CDR1 and CDR2 are SNHLY and FYNNEI. The CDR3 loop spans 17 amino acids. V trimming: 3 bases; J trimming: 2 bases; junction bases outside the gene matches: 10. The CDR3 region is CASSEGRKGAGNQPQHF. CDR3 coding DNA: TGTGCCAGCAGTGAGGGGCGGAAGGGGGCGGGCAATCAGCCCCAGCATTTT.

The chain links TRBV6-1 to TRBJ1-1, with D hard to call. Germline V gives CDR1 MNHNS, CDR2 SASEGT. This CDR3 comprises 15 residues. Trimming stripped 2 bases from V and 0 bases from J, with 10 bases between. CDR3 sequence reads: CASSEFEGMNTEAFF. The CDR3 nucleotides read TGTGCCAGCAGTGAATTCGAGGGTATGAACACTGAAGCTTTCTTT.

The chain carries TRBV13 and TRBJ2-1; D remains ambiguous. CDR3 length equals 15 residues. In germline, CDR1 is PRHDT, CDR2 FYEKMQ (reference sequence). The V end was cut by 0 bases, the J end by 5 bases, with 11 bases between. The CDR3 here is CASSLGTLRNNEQFF. In DNA form, the CDR3 reads TGTGCCAGCAGCTTAGGTACACTACGAAACAATGAGCAGTTCTTC.